The clone carrying this T cell receptor beta chain occurred a few times. Its matching antigen is unknown. With a much larger clone just one base away, this may be a read error. This entry belongs to a study of breast tumors, draining lymph nodes, adjacent tissues. Study conclusions and caveats: That most tumor T cells come from lymph nodes remained unproven. Most tumor T cells seemingly derive from lymph node, then expand in tumor. Tumor and nontumor repertoires were significantly more similar in luminal-like than in basal-like breast cancer. Tumor TCR diversity was below lymph nodes but above nontumor tissue.

The lymph nodes were axillary draining lymph nodes from breast cancer patients. In TCRdb, the multiplex PCR reads were re-called with MiXCR into one record per CDR3 protein. The repertoire includes approximately 90,000 distinct CDR3 sequences, about 27% of them detected once, and 8.1% sits in the top ten. Material: axillary lymph node tissue. This TCR came from a female donor with breast cancer. Some clones in this sample may be carry-over from other donors' samples.

CDR3 sequence: CASSLFRQAHNEQFF. The CDR3 region has the DNA TGTGCCAGCAGCTTATTTAGGCAGGCACACAATGAGCAGTTCTTC. V and J are TRBV11-3 and TRBJ2-1, with D unresolved. The germline CDR1 and CDR2 sequences are SGHNT and YENEEA. The CDR3 consists of 15 residues. Trimming took 2 bases from V and 5 from J, leaving 13 bases between them.